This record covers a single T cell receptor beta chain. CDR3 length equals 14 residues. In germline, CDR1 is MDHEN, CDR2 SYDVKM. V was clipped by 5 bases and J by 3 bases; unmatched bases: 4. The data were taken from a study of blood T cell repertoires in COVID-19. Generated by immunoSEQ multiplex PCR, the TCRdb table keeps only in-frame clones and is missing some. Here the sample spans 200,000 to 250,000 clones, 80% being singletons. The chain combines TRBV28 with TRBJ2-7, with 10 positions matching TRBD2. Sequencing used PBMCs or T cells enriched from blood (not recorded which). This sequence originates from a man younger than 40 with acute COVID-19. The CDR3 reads CASSPRTSGYEQYF. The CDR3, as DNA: TGTGCCAGCAGTCCACGGACTAGCGGCTACGAGCAGTACTTC.